This passage covers 5 T cell receptor beta chains from one sample sequenced in a study of identical twins. MiXCR, run by TCRdb on the 5' RACE reads, gives a single entry per CDR3 protein. The sample has around 960,000 distinct CDR3 sequences, over 9% seen once. Another study also made use of these data, one on yellow fever vaccine responses in identical twins.

Sequencing was performed on PBMCs. These receptors all stem from a woman younger than 35 in good health.

The chain employs TRBV20-1 and TRBJ1-1, with D perhaps TRBD1 (5 bases). The CDR3 has 12 residues. V lost 6 bases, J lost 1 base, and 9 bases lay in between. The V gene's germline CDR1 is DFQATT and CDR2 SNEGSKA (reference sequence). DNA of the CDR3: TGCAGTGCGGGACCTCAGAACACTGAAGCTTTCTTT. Amino acids: CSAGPQNTEAFF.

J is TRBJ2-2 and V is TRBV6-1, with D possibly TRBD2 on 5 matching bases. The length of the CDR3 is 16 residues. V was clipped by 7 bases and J by 0 bases, with 15 bases between them. Germline CDR1 is MNHNS and CDR2 is SASEGT. This chain's CDR3 is CASTKEGATNTGELFF. The CDR3 DNA reads TGTGCCAGCACTAAAGAGGGAGCCACGAACACCGGGGAGCTGTTTTTT.

This clonotype was detected a few times. The chain has TRBV28 and TRBJ2-7; 8 bases match TRBD1. Losses at the gene ends were 1 base for V and 1 base for J; bases not matched to a gene: 3. The CDR3 covers 15 residues. The germline CDR1 and CDR2 sequences are MDHEN and SYDVKM. The chain's CDR3 is CASSLFDRGSYEQYF. The CDR3 DNA is TGTGCCAGCAGTTTATTCGACAGGGGTTCCTACGAGCAGTACTTC.

This chain joins TRBV7-2 and TRBJ2-7; D unclear. Trimming removed 5 bases from V and 2 bases from J, with 13 bases in between. The CDR3 runs to 14 residues. CDR1 is SGHTA, CDR2 FQGNSA, per germline. CDR3 loop: CASSPHSGPYEQYV. CDR3 in DNA: TGTGCCAGCAGCCCCCACTCGGGTCCCTACGAGCAGTACGTC.

In this sample, this clonotype turned up a few times. The chain combines TRBV12-3 or TRBV12-4 with TRBJ2-1; D may be TRBD2 (5 bases). V lost 4 bases and J lost 10, with 11 bases in between. The CDR3 totals 12 residues. The CDR3 protein is CASSSEVREQFF. The CDR3 nucleotides are TGTGCCAGCAGTTCGGAGGTTAGGGAGCAGTTCTTC.